A single sample is the source of the 10 T cell receptor beta chains below, sequenced in a study of blood T cell repertoires in COVID-19. Generated by immunoSEQ multiplex PCR, the TCRdb table keeps only in-frame clones and is missing some. The table lists roughly 27,000 clones, roughly 89% of them singletons. The source material was peripheral blood. The receptors were gathered from a woman aged 60 to 75 with active COVID-19.

The rearrangement joins TRBV5-1 to TRBJ2-2; 7 bases map to TRBD1. Germline V CDR1 and CDR2: SGHRS, YFSETQ. Germline trimming cut 4 bases from V and 6 bases from J; bases unmatched to any gene: 6. The CDR3 covers 14 residues. The CDR3 DNA reads TGCGCCAGCAGCCGGGACAGCAGCCCCGGGGAGCTGTTTTTT. Its translation: CASSRDSSPGELFF.

The chain has TRBV2 and TRBJ2-1; D uncertain. Trimming left V 0 bases short and J 5 bases short, with 8 bases between. CDR3 length: 14 residues. The germline CDR1 and CDR2 sequences are SNHLY and FYNNEI. The CDR3 reads CASSEAGPNNEQFF. The CDR3 DNA sequence: TGTGCCAGCAGTGAAGCGGGCCCAAACAATGAGCAGTTCTTC. The full variable domain, rest sourced from reference TRBV2 and TRBJ2-1, is EPEVTQTPSHQVTQMGQEVILRCVPISNHLYFYWYRQILGQKVEFLVSFYNNEISEKSEIFDDQFSVERPDGSNFTLKIRSTKLEDSAMYFCASSEAGPNNEQFFGPGTRLTVL.

The chain uses TRBV7-8 and TRBJ2-1; 9 nucleotides agree with TRBD2. The length of the CDR3 is 15 residues. V shed 3 bases, J shed 4 bases, and the junction held 4 bases outside the gene matches. CDR1 is SGHVS, CDR2 FQNEAQ, per germline. The CDR3 DNA follows: TGTGCCAGCAGCTTCATAGCGGGGGATTACAATGAGCAGTTCTTC. Translation gives CASSFIAGDYNEQFF.

J is TRBJ1-1 and V is TRBV5-6; D ambiguous. Germline assignment: CDR1 SGHDT and CDR2 YYEEEE. This CDR3 spans 12 amino acids. Trimming took off 2 bases at V and 4 bases at J, with 6 bases between the two ends. CDR3 DNA: TGTGCCAGCAGCTTTTCCTCCACTGAAGCTTTCTTT. Its protein is CASSFSSTEAFF.

This clone was seen only a few times. This chain joins TRBV6-7 and TRBJ2-3; 9 bases fit TRBD1. TRBV6-7 belongs to the ORF category, with a function that is uncertain. With V trimmed by 2 bases and J by 7 bases, 7 bases remained unmatched. The CDR3 length is 15 residues. CDR3 in amino acids: CASSYGTGSLHTQYF. The CDR3 DNA is TGTGCCAGCAGTTACGGGACAGGGTCTCTGCATACGCAGTATTTT.

The V call is TRBV10-3, the J call TRBJ2-5, with TRBD1 identical over 10 bases. This CDR3 region has 15 residues. V gave up 6 bases and J gave up 2 bases; unmatched junction bases: 6. From germline, CDR1 is ENHRY and CDR2 SYGVKD. Here the CDR3 reads CAISRQGAGQETQYF. CDR3 nucleotides: TGTGCCATCAGCCGACAGGGGGCGGGTCAAGAGACCCAGTACTTC.

This clone was seen just once. This chain uses TRBV7-9 with TRBJ2-5, with 8 bases aligning to TRBD2. Germline V gene sequence: CDR1 SEHNR, CDR2 FQNEAQ (reference sequence). The length of the CDR3 is 16 residues. Trimming cost V 6 bases and J 8 bases; bases outside gene matches: 17. The CDR3 bases are TGTGCCAGCAGACGCGGACCGGGAGGGCCGGTAGGAACCCAGTACTTC. It yields the protein CASRRGPGGPVGTQYF.

This sequence joins TRBV9 and TRBJ2-2; TRBD2 matches 8 bases. Germline V CDR1 and CDR2: SGDLS, YYNGEE. The trim removed 3 bases at V and 1 base at J, leaving 20 bases unmatched. This CDR3 has 21 amino acids. The CDR3 region is CASSARPGGRLWEGNTGELFF. In nucleotides, the CDR3 is TGTGCCAGCAGCGCCCGCCCGGGAGGGAGGCTGTGGGAGGGGAACACCGGGGAGCTGTTTTTT.

The V gene is TRBV5-6, the J gene TRBJ2-1; TRBD2 aligns across 15 bases. Germline V gives CDR1 SGHDT, CDR2 YYEEEE. This CDR3 spans 18 amino acids. V was pared by 4 bases and J by 3 bases, with 8 bases of the junction left unmatched. DNA of the CDR3: TGTGCCAGCAGCCGGACTAGCGGGAGGGCCGGGGGCTACAATGAGCAGTTCTTC. Amino acids: CASSRTSGRAGGYNEQFF.

The J gene is TRBJ1-1, the V gene TRBV5-1; D possibly corresponds to TRBD1 (6 bases). Deletions cut 3 bases from V and 0 bases from J, with 12 bases between. CDR1 and CDR2 (germline): SGHRS, YFSETQ. The CDR3 has 15 residues. This CDR3 is CASSWGTGLNTEAFF. The CDR3 bases are TGCGCCAGCAGCTGGGGAACAGGGTTGAACACTGAAGCTTTCTTT.